The T cell receptor beta chain under discussion was sequenced for a study of blood T cells in healthy people across ages. Whole-study findings and limits: Both higher diversity and more naive CD4+ cells marked long-lived donors when set against aged donors.

Then a second PCR, running roughly 6 to 11 cycles, was carried out with a sample-barcoded 5' primer and a J-beta primer mix. A minimum of 3 million CDR3-containing paired-end reads was obtained for each sample. A single record per CDR3 protein comes from TCRdb applying MiXCR to the 5' RACE reads. Among over a million distinct CDR3 sequences listed, roughly 45% were seen once. Donors each provided ten milliliters of peripheral blood. Each sample yielded at least 6 micrograms of PBMC total RNA. With 0 bases removed from V and 0 bases from J, the gap between germline ends came to 4 bases. The CDR3 runs to 14 residues. The germline V gene has CDR1 KGHDR and CDR2 SFDVKD. There are a few counts of this clonotype. Its specificity is unknown.

The sequence was obtained from a woman in her sixties in good health. This chain links TRBV24-1 with TRBJ2-5; the D is unclear. What was sequenced was blood. Here the CDR3 DNA reads TGTGCCACCAGTGATTTGGACAACCAAGAGACCCAGTACTTC. This translates into CATSDLDNQETQYF.